This TCR beta chain was captured in a study of T cell responses to AZD1222 COVID-19 vaccine. Points from the study as a whole: Only after the peak T cell response were repertoires sampled. Unmutated variant regions reportedly attract nearly half of all spike-specific TCRs.

V dropped 6 bases and J dropped 2; count of bases not matched to a gene: 5. The V gene's germline CDR1 is SGHTA and CDR2 FQGNSA. The CDR3 totals 15 residues. Only in-frame clones appear in the TCRdb table, and some are missing; sequencing was by immunoSEQ multiplex PCR. The sample has around 190,000 clones, 94% seen once; the top ten hold roughly 1.7%. In the case of this clone: What it binds is not known.

The specimen comprised peripheral blood, sampled 28 days after the second AZD1222 dose. The receptor was isolated from an adult who received the AZD1222 COVID-19 vaccine. The J gene is TRBJ1-5, the V gene TRBV7-2; 9 positions match TRBD1. CDR3 nucleotide sequence: TGTGCCAGCAGACCTACAGGGGGCGGCAATCAGCCCCAGCATTTT. Translated: CASRPTGGGNQPQHF.